The 6 T cell receptor beta chains below all came from one sample that was sequenced in a study of technical replicates of blood from a handful of donors (dated by TCRdb to 2016 to 2017). Library preparation was by the immunoSEQ multiplex PCR assay. Not all clones reach the TCRdb copy of this immuneACCESS table, which keeps in-frame sequences only. Checked studies attribute under half of the gap to unresolved V genes and leave the rest unexplained. This sample gives about 88,000 clones in total; about 95% of them show up just once. The ten top clones hold 0.34% of the sample. Specimen: T cells isolated from PBMCs. These receptors originate from a human donor in good health.

The V gene is TRBV6-6, the J gene TRBJ2-1; D perhaps matches TRBD2 (6 bases). The CDR3 is made up of 16 amino acids. Between the trimmed V and J ends, which lost 5 bases and 10 bases, there was a span of 24 bases. CDR1 is MNHNY and CDR2 is SVGAGI in the germline V gene (reference sequence). CDR3 amino acids: CASSPRPGEGFNEQFF. The CDR3 DNA is TGTGCCAGCAGTCCGCGTCCGGGGGAAGGGTTTAACGAGCAGTTCTTC.

This sequence joins TRBV13 and TRBJ2-2, with D unclear. The CDR3 spans 14 residues. The V and J ends lost 1 base and 8 bases respectively, with 11 bases between them. Germline CDR1 PRHDT, CDR2 FYEKMQ (reference sequence). CDR3 nucleotide sequence: TGTGCCAGCAGCTTAGCACTACTTGCGGGGGAGCTGTTTTTT. Translated: CASSLALLAGELFF.

This chain joins TRBV19 and TRBJ1-1, with TRBD1 as a possible D gene (5 bases). The CDR3 loop spans 15 amino acids. The germline V gene has CDR1 LNHDA and CDR2 SQIVND (reference sequence). Trimming cost V 3 bases and J 1 base, with 12 bases left between them. The CDR3 DNA reads TGTGCCAGTAGTATTAACAGCCAGGGGAACACTGAAGCTTTCTTT. It translates to CASSINSQGNTEAFF. The variable domain in full, with the rest retrieved from reference TRBV19 and TRBJ1-1, is DGGITQSPKYLFRKEGQNVTLSCEQNLNHDAMYWYRQDPGQGLRLIYYSQIVNDFQKGDIAEGYSVSREKKESFPLTVTSAQKNPTAFYLCASSINSQGNTEAFFGQGTRLTVV.

The V and J genes are TRBV6-6 and TRBJ1-5; D is uncertain. CDR1 is MNHNY, CDR2 SVGAGI, per germline (reference sequence). Between the trimmed V and J ends, which lost 2 bases and 8 bases, there was a span of 10 bases. The CDR3 totals 13 residues. CDR3 sequence reads: CASSYGDEEPQHF. In DNA, the CDR3 is TGTGCCAGCAGTTACGGAGACGAGGAGCCCCAGCATTTT.

The rearrangement links TRBV6-4 to TRBJ1-1, with 7 bases matching TRBD1. Germline CDR1 reads MRHNA; CDR2 reads SNTAGT. The CDR3 contains 14 residues. V shed 6 bases and J 4 bases; nucleotides not matched to a gene: 8. The CDR3 spells CASSLEGGSTEAFF. CDR3 DNA sequence: TGTGCCAGCAGCCTCGAAGGGGGCAGCACTGAAGCTTTCTTT.

This sequence joins TRBV5-1 and TRBJ1-1, with 8 bases identical to TRBD1. Germline CDR1 SGHRS, CDR2 YFSETQ. The CDR3 length is 17 residues. With V trimmed by 3 bases and J by 3 bases, 13 bases remained unmatched. CDR3 sequence: CASSWGAGGWEDTEAFF. In DNA, the CDR3 is TGCGCCAGCAGCTGGGGGGCAGGGGGCTGGGAGGACACTGAAGCTTTCTTT.